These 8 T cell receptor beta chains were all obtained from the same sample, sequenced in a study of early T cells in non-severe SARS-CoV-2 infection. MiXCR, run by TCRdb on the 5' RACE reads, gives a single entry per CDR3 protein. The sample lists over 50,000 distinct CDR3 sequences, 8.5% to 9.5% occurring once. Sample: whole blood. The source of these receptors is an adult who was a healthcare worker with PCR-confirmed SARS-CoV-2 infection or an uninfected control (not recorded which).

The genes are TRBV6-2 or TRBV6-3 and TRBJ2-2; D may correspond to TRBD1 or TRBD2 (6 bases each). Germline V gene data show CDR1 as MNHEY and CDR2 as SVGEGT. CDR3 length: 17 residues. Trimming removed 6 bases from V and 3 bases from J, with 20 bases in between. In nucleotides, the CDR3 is TGTGCCAGCAGAACCCTGACAGGCGGGACGTACACCGGGGAGCTGTTTTTT. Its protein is CASRTLTGGTYTGELFF.

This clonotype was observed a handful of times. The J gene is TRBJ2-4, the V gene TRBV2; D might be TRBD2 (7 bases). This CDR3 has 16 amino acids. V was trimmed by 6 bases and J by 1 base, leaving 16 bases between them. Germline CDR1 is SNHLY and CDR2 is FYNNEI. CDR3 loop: CASRAVGGPAKNIQYF. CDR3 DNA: TGTGCCAGCAGAGCCGTGGGGGGGCCTGCCAAAAACATTCAGTACTTC. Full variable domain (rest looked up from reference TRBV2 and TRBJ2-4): EPEVTQTPSHQVTQMGQEVILRCVPISNHLYFYWYRQILGQKVEFLVSFYNNEISEKSEIFDDQFSVERPDGSNFTLKIRSTKLEDSAMYFCASRAVGGPAKNIQYFGAGTRLSVL.

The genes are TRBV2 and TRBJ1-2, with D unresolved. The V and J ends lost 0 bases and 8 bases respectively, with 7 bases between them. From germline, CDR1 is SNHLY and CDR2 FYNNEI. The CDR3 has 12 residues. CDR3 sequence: CASSEARRGYTF. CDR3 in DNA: TGTGCCAGCAGTGAAGCGCGTAGGGGCTACACCTTC.

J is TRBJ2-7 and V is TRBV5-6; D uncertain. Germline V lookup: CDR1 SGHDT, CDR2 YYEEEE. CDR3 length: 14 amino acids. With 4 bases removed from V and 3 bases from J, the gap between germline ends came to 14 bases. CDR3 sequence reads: CASSQTTRLYEQYV. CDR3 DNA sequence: TGTGCCAGCAGCCAAACGACAAGGCTCTACGAGCAGTACGTC.

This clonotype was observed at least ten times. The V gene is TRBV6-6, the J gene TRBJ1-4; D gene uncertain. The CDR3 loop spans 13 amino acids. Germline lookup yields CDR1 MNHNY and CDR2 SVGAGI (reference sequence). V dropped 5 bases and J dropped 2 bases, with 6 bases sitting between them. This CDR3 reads CASSVGTNEKLFF. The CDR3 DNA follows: TGTGCCAGCAGTGTGGGGACTAATGAAAAACTGTTTTTT.

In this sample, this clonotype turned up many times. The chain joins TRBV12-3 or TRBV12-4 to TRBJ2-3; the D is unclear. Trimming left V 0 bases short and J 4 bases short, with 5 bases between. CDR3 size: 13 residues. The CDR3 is CASSLASADTQYF. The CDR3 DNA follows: TGTGCCAGCAGTTTAGCCAGTGCAGATACGCAGTATTTT.

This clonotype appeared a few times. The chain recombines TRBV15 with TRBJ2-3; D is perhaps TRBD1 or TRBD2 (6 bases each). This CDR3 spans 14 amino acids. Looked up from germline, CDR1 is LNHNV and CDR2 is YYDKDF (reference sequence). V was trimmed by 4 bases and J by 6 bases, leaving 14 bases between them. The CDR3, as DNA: TGTGCCACCAGCAAGGGGGGATCTGTGGATACGCAGTATTTT. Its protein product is CATSKGGSVDTQYF.

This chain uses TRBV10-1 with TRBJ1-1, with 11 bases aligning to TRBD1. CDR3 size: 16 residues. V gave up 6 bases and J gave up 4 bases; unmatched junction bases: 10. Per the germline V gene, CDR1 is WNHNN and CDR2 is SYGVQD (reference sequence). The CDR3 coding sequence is TGCGCCAGCAGCTACGAGAAGGACAGGGGGCTCACTGAAGCTTTCTTT. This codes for CASSYEKDRGLTEAFF.